The rows below give T cell receptor beta chains drawn from one sample of a study of blood T cells in healthy people across ages. TCRdb re-called the 5' RACE reads with MiXCR, one entry per CDR3 protein. The table has about a million distinct CDR3 sequences, 35% to 45% seen once; the top ten hold about 12%. Sequenced material: blood. These TCRs come from a man between 18 and 29 years old in good health. Both conserved end residues are part of each CDR3. Rows give clone size only sometimes, using once, few, many, or a class for an expanded clone.

J,V,size,CDR3
TRBJ1-5,TRBV12-3/TRBV12-4,.,CASSSTGTGANQPQHF
TRBJ2-1,TRBV7-7,few,CASSRVLGSYNEQFF
TRBJ1-4,TRBV13,.,CASSLRALRKNEKLFF
TRBJ1-1,TRBV12-3/TRBV12-4,few,CASSLGPQNTEAFF
TRBJ2-4,TRBV25-1,.,CASMGSHWQYF
TRBJ1-5,TRBV29-1,.,CSVKTGGSNQPQHF
TRBJ2-3,TRBV6-1,few,CASTSVRNTQYF
TRBJ2-3,TRBV20-1,few,CSARDGGLDTDTQYF
TRBJ2-2,TRBV9,.,CASSARGGANTGELFF
TRBJ1-2,TRBV28,.,CAGRNGRVSRYTF
TRBJ1-1,TRBV12-3/TRBV12-4,few,CASRKDRNTEAFF
TRBJ2-4,TRBV2,few,CASSEAQSGKNIQYF
TRBJ2-5,TRBV11-2,.,CASSRGLALFETQYF
TRBJ2-6,TRBV15,few,CATSRTRSGANVLTF
TRBJ2-7,TRBV29-1,.,CSVLPGPTYEQYF
TRBJ2-5,TRBV9,few,CASSSGLAGGQETQYF
TRBJ2-3,TRBV29-1,few,CSAGPSTDTQYF
TRBJ1-1,TRBV29-1,.,CSVGEQAPKAFF
TRBJ1-2,TRBV6-5,.,CASSPQELLNYGYTF
TRBJ2-1,TRBV6-1,few,CASSEYLLTGVDNEQFF
TRBJ2-7,TRBV27,.,CASSFFRTGRNERYF
TRBJ2-3,TRBV28,.,CASRRGHSTDTQYF
TRBJ1-1,TRBV9,.,CASSAFTGGTEAFF
TRBJ1-1,TRBV20-1,.,CSARLAGGATEAFF
TRBJ2-7,TRBV4-2,few,CASGGTGIIGEQYF
TRBJ2-7,TRBV13,.,CASRQGGGTYEQYF
TRBJ2-2,TRBV20-1,.,CSARAPWGSGELFF
TRBJ1-2,TRBV27,.,CAGSTTRDSLYGYTF
TRBJ2-1,TRBV28,.,CASSPTPLLGYNEQFF
TRBJ1-6,TRBV18,few,CASSPEDRAYNSPLHF
TRBJ1-3,TRBV29-1,.,CSVDSGDPGNTIYF
TRBJ2-5,TRBV30,few,CALLSVETQYF
TRBJ1-4,TRBV7-2,.,CASSLWQGNNEKLFF
TRBJ1-4,TRBV4-1,.,CASSRPGGLNEKLFF
TRBJ1-6,TRBV6-5,few,CASSGNSPLHF
TRBJ2-3,TRBV4-1,few,CASSQDPGLAGPRTDTQYF
TRBJ1-2,TRBV6-5,.,CASSTVLGGLNYGYTF
TRBJ1-6,TRBV6-6,few,CASRLTGTLGPNSPLHF
TRBJ2-5,TRBV6-2/TRBV6-3,few,CASSYHDRGVQETQYF
TRBJ1-5,TRBV28,few,CASSLSGDLQPQHF
TRBJ2-1,TRBV11-3,few,CASSLGSRSGQFF
TRBJ1-5,TRBV20-1,few,CSATRDSTHIWGDQPQHF
TRBJ2-4,TRBV20-1,few,CSARNRQGIQYF
TRBJ2-3,TRBV5-4,.,CASSSSGGARDTQYF
TRBJ1-1,TRBV7-2,few,CASSLVQGEAFF
TRBJ1-1,TRBV20-1,.,CSARDRWRRGTEAFF
TRBJ1-1,TRBV12-3/TRBV12-4,many,CASSFTQGGAEAFF
TRBJ1-2,TRBV5-1,once,CASSLDSRAISYGYTF
TRBJ2-3,TRBV6-5,many,CASSRSSGGLADTQYF
TRBJ2-5,TRBV3-1,.,CATRDRTYNEQYF
TRBJ2-1,TRBV12-3/TRBV12-4,.,CASLRHNEQFF
TRBJ1-2,TRBV27,.,CATRSGTYTF
TRBJ1-4,TRBV2,.,CASSADRVYGLFF